The clone carrying this TCR beta chain appeared a single time. The data are from a study of blood T cell repertoires in COVID-19. Study-wide background: Samples came from the United States, Italy and Spain, spanning acute and convalescent COVID-19. PBMCs, B-cell-depleted T cells, or T cells were the source of the cDNA or gDNA that made up the material.

As processed by the authors: Nucleated cell number was recorded as an estimate derived from reference gene primer amplification. Repertoires were generated with immunoSEQ multiplex PCR, while TCRdb's copy carries only in-frame clones and drops some. The V and J calls and clone size are taken from that table; D and trimming were inferred from the DNA. Here the sample spans 150,000 to 200,000 clones, about 86% being singletons. The CDR3 covers 14 residues. The V end lost 3 bases, the J end lost 8 bases, and 16 bases lay between the germline ends. Germline CDR1 is SGHDN and CDR2 is FVKESK. This TCR derives from a man aged 18 to 29 with active or convalescent COVID-19. The specimen sequenced was peripheral blood. The chain carries TRBV14 and TRBJ1-2; unclear D gene. Here the CDR3 reads CASSQANLPPGYTF. CDR3 nucleotides: TGTGCCAGCAGCCAGGCAAACCTTCCCCCAGGCTACACCTTC.